What follows are 13 T cell receptor beta chains derived from one specimen sequenced in a study of blood T cell repertoires in COVID-19. The method was immunoSEQ multiplex PCR; TCRdb's version includes in-frame clones alone and lacks a portion of them. The sample consists of about 75,000 clones, roughly 84% of them appearing once. Sequencing used peripheral blood. These receptors were collected from a woman aged 45-60 years with acute or convalescent COVID-19.

The gene calls are TRBV7-9 and TRBJ1-1; D is perhaps TRBD1 (6 bases). Between the trimmed V and J ends, which lost 5 bases and 1 base, there was a span of 17 bases. The CDR3 covers 16 residues. Germline CDR1 and CDR2: SEHNR and FQNEAQ (reference sequence). The CDR3 protein is CASSDHTGPGNTEAFF. CDR3 in DNA: TGTGCCAGCAGCGACCACACAGGGCCGGGGAACACTGAAGCTTTCTTT.

The V and J genes are TRBV11-2 and TRBJ2-7; D uncertain. The CDR3 has 18 residues. From germline, CDR1 is SGHAT and CDR2 FQNNGV. Trimming took off 5 bases at V and 2 bases at J, with 25 bases between the two ends. This chain's CDR3 is CASSAFSLWMRKPYEQYF. DNA for the CDR3: TGTGCCAGCAGCGCCTTCTCCCTATGGATGCGGAAACCCTACGAGCAGTACTTC. Full variable domain (missing parts from reference TRBV11-2 and TRBJ2-7): EAGVAQSPRYKIIEKRQSVAFWCNPISGHATLYWYQQILGQGPKLLIQFQNNGVVDDSQLPKDRFSAERLKGVDSTLKIQPAKLEDSAVYLCASSAFSLWMRKPYEQYFGPGTRLTVT.

This sequence joins TRBV29-1 and TRBJ2-7, with 7 nucleotides matching TRBD2. V trimming: 1 base; J trimming: 2 bases; junction bases outside the gene matches: 8. The V gene's germline CDR1 is SQVTM and CDR2 ANQGSEA. CDR3 length: 15 amino acids. CDR3 in amino acids: CSVEGGSASPYEQYF. DNA for the CDR3: TGCAGCGTTGAAGGCGGGAGCGCCAGCCCCTACGAGCAGTACTTC.

This clone has just a few counts. CDR3 loop: CASSPYGGGSGYTF. CDR3 coding DNA: TGTGCCAGCAGTCCTTATGGGGGAGGTAGTGGCTACACCTTC. The chain recombines TRBV11-2 with TRBJ1-2, with D tentatively TRBD1 (5 bases). Germline CDR1 and CDR2: SGHAT and FQNNGV. V lost 6 bases, J lost 7 bases, and 18 bases lay in between. This CDR3 has 14 residues.

V gene TRBV29-1 combines with J gene TRBJ2-7, with unresolved D. The CDR3 loop spans 13 amino acids. The germline V gene has CDR1 SQVTM and CDR2 ANQGSEA. V lost 4 bases to trimming and J lost 6 bases, with 16 bases between them. In DNA form, the CDR3 reads TGCAGCGTTGGGGCAGGTGGATTTGTCGAGCAGTACTTC. This encodes CSVGAGGFVEQYF.

There are a few counts of this clone. The chain links TRBV29-1 to TRBJ2-7; TRBD1 agrees at 8 bases. The CDR3 has 12 amino acids. CDR1 is SQVTM and CDR2 is ANQGSEA in the germline V gene. Trimming cost V 8 bases and J 2 bases; bases outside gene matches: 5. The CDR3 DNA is TGCAGCCCCACACAGGGGGCCTACGAGCAGTACTTC. It encodes CSPTQGAYEQYF.

The chain recombines TRBV30 with TRBJ1-2; D is perhaps TRBD1 (6 bases). This CDR3 region has 15 residues. Between the trimmed V and J ends, which lost 2 bases and 2 bases, there was a span of 15 bases. CDR1 GTSNPN and CDR2 SVGIG come from the germline V gene (reference sequence). Written as DNA, the CDR3 is TGTGCCTGGAGTCCCGAAAGAACAGGGAACTATGGCTACACCTTC. Amino acids: CAWSPERTGNYGYTF.

The chain uses TRBV6-2 or TRBV6-3 and TRBJ2-7; a weak D match, TRBD2 (6 bases). Trimming took 7 bases from V and 4 from J, leaving 14 bases between them. The CDR3 sequence is 13 residues long. Germline V gene lookup returns CDR1 MNHEY and CDR2 SVGEGT. Here the CDR3 reads CASTPTGSYEQYF. CDR3 sequence (DNA): TGTGCCAGCACCCCGACCGGGAGTTACGAGCAGTACTTC.

V usage is TRBV5-1 and J usage is TRBJ2-5; D is perhaps TRBD1 (6 bases). Germline V CDR1 and CDR2: SGHRS, YFSETQ. V was pared by 4 bases and J by 3 bases, with 16 bases between. This CDR3 has 15 residues. The CDR3 coding sequence is TGCGCCAGCAGCCTTCGTGGACAGCCTGAAGAGACCCAGTACTTC. Translation: CASSLRGQPEETQYF.

V and J are TRBV6-5 and TRBJ2-7, with D possibly being TRBD2 (5 bases). The V gene's germline CDR1 is MNHEY and CDR2 SVGAGI. This CDR3 comprises 15 residues. Deletions cut 5 bases from V and 0 bases from J, with 14 bases between. The CDR3 here is CASSHRDGSSYEQYF. CDR3 sequence (DNA): TGTGCCAGCAGTCACAGAGATGGGAGCTCCTACGAGCAGTACTTC.

This clone has only a few counts. This rearrangement joins TRBV20-1 to TRBJ1-1; no clear D gene. The CDR3 runs 14 residues. V lost 3 bases to trimming and J lost 1 base, with 12 bases between them. Germline CDR1 DFQATT, CDR2 SNEGSKA (reference sequence). CDR3 sequence reads: CSASPGHRNTEAFF. CDR3 DNA: TGCAGTGCTAGTCCTGGGCATCGGAACACTGAAGCTTTCTTT.

This chain uses TRBV7-2 with TRBJ1-2, with 8 positions matching TRBD1. Germline V gene data show CDR1 as SGHTA and CDR2 as FQGNSA. The CDR3 length is 19 residues. V lost 4 bases and J lost 1; bases outside the gene matches: 17. CDR3: CASSYWTGMLGPGNYGYTF. CDR3 DNA sequence: TGTGCCAGCAGCTATTGGACAGGGATGCTGGGCCCTGGTAACTATGGCTACACCTTC.

The chain recombines TRBV6-5 with TRBJ1-3, with a weak D call TRBD1 (5 bases). Trimming stripped 10 bases from V and 4 bases from J, with 8 bases between. From germline, CDR1 is MNHEY and CDR2 SVGAGI. This CDR3 region has 11 residues. CDR3 nucleotides: TGTGCCACCAAGGGGGGAAACACCATATATTTT. As protein: CATKGGNTIYF.